The 8 T cell receptor beta chains below all came from one sample that was sequenced in a study of CXCR3-negative and CXCR3-positive naive CD8 T cells. General study results and limits: Naive cells that were CXCR3-positive had more hydrophobic TRB CDR3s (compared with CXCR3-negative naive cells).

No cognate antigen is known for these TCRs. Through 5' RACE with UMI labels, the TRB cDNA libraries were prepared. TCRdb re-called the 5' RACE reads and shows each CDR3 protein once, DNA omitted. The sample has about 150,000 distinct CDR3 sequences. The sequenced sample was naive CXCR3+ CD8+ T cells from blood. This sample's subset: CD45RO-CCR7+CD27+CD95- naive CD8+ T cells expressing CXCR3 (TNR3+). The receptor source for this set is a human donor in good health. Some clones in this sample may be carry-over from other donors' samples.

This chain connects TRBV14 to TRBJ1-6. The CDR3 extends over 17 amino acids. The germline gives CDR1 SGHDN, CDR2 FVKESK. CDR3 sequence reads: CASSQETSQGHNSPLHF.

The V call is TRBV9, the J call TRBJ2-3; absent DNA, TCRdb's TRBD1 call cannot be checked. The CDR3 consists of 16 residues. The germline CDR1 and CDR2 sequences are SGDLS and YYNGEE. The CDR3: CASSVQGSTTLDTQYF. Full variable domain (outside the CDR3, taken from reference TRBV9 and TRBJ2-3): DSGVTQTPKHLITATGQRVTLRCSPRSGDLSVYWYQQSLDQGLQFLIQYYNGEERAKGNILERFSAQQFPDLHSELNLSSLELGDSALYFCASSVQGSTTLDTQYFGPGTRLTVL.

The chain couples TRBV4-1 to TRBJ2-3; checking the TCRdb D call of TRBD1 is not possible without DNA. The germline gives CDR1 MGHRA, CDR2 YSYEKL. The CDR3 spans 14 residues. CDR3 loop: CASSYDRGADTQYF.

The CDR3 here is CSASVGRGREQFF. This chain links TRBV20-1 with TRBJ2-1; TCRdb designates TRBD1, a call that cannot be tested without DNA. Germline CDR1 is DFQATT and CDR2 is SNEGSKA (reference sequence). This CDR3 comprises 13 residues.

This chain links TRBV7-6 with TRBJ2-7; TCRdb selects TRBD2, and the lack of DNA leaves this call unchecked. Germline V lookup: CDR1 SGHVS, CDR2 FNYEAQ. The length of the CDR3 is 18 residues. This chain's CDR3 is CASSLFQAGGTLSYEQYF.

V gene TRBV7-9 combines with J gene TRBJ2-1; absent DNA, TCRdb's TRBD2 call cannot be checked. CDR3 length: 16 amino acids. Germline CDR1 reads SEHNR; CDR2 reads FQNEAQ (reference sequence). CDR3 protein: CASSSDLAEAYNGQFF. Full variable domain (remainder filled in from reference TRBV7-9 and TRBJ2-1): DTGVSQNPRHKITKRGQNVTFRCDPISEHNRLYWYRQTLGQGPEFLTYFQNEAQLEKSRLLSDRFSAERPKGSFSTLEIQRTEQGDSAMYLCASSSDLAEAYNGQFFGPGTRLTVL.

This chain links TRBV15 with TRBJ2-7. This CDR3 region has 16 residues. CDR1 and CDR2 from the germline V gene are LNHNV and YYDKDF (reference sequence). The CDR3 loop reads CATSRDYSDPSYEQYF.

The chain combines TRBV4-3 with TRBJ2-4; TCRdb gives TRBD2 as the D gene, but with no DNA this cannot be confirmed. In germline, CDR1 is LGHNA, CDR2 YSLEER. CDR3 length equals 15 residues. CDR3 in amino acids: CASSHGSGKENIQYF.